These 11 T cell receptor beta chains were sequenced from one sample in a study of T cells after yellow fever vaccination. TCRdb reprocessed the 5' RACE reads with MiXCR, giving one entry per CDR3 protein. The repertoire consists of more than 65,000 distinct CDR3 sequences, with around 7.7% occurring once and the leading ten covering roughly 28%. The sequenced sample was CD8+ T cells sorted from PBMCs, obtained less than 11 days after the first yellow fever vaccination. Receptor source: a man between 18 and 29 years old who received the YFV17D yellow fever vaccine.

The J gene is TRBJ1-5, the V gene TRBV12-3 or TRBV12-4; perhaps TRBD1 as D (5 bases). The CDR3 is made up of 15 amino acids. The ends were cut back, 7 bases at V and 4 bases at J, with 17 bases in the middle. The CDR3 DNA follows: TGTGCCAGCACCCGGGGGACGTCAGCAAATCAGCCCCAGCATTTT. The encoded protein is CASTRGTSANQPQHF.

In nucleotides, the CDR3 is TGCGCCAGCAGCCAAGATGGGACAGGGGGCTCGAACACCGGGGAGCTGTTTTTT. Protein product: CASSQDGTGGSNTGELFF. The chain has TRBV4-1 and TRBJ2-2, with 12 bases aligning to TRBD1. The CDR3 length is 18 residues. Germline CDR1 MGHRA, CDR2 YSYEKL. With V trimmed by 0 bases and J by 0 bases, 2 bases remained unmatched.

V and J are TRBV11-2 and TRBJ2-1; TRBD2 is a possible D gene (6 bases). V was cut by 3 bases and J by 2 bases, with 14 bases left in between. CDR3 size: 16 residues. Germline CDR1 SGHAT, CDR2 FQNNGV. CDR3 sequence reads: CASSFPRDSPYNEQFF. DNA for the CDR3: TGTGCCAGCAGCTTCCCCCGGGACTCTCCCTACAATGAGCAGTTCTTC.

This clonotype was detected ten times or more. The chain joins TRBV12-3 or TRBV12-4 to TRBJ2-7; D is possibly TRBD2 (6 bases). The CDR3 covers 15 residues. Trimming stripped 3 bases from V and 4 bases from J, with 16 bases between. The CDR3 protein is CASSFAGTLAYEQYF. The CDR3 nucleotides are TGTGCCAGCAGTTTCGCCGGGACTCTTGCTTACGAGCAGTACTTC.

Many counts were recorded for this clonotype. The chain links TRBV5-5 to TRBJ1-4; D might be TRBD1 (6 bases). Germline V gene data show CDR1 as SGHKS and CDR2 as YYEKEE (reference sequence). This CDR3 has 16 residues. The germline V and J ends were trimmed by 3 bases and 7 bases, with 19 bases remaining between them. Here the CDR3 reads CASSSPQGRGSEKLFF. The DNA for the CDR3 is TGTGCCAGCAGCTCACCGCAGGGTAGGGGGAGTGAAAAACTGTTTTTT.

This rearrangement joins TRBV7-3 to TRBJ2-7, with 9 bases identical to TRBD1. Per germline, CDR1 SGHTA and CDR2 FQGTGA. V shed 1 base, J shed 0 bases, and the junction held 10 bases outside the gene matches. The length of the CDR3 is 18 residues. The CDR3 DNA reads TGTGCCAGCAGCTTAAAGAGCCGGGACAGGGAGGACTCCTACGAGCAGTACGTC. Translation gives CASSLKSRDREDSYEQYV.

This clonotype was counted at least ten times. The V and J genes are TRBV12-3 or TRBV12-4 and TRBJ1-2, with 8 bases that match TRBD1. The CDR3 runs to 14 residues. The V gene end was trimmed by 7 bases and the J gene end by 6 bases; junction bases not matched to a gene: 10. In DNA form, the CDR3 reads TGTGCCAGCAACCCTCAGGGGGCGAGGAATGGCTACACCTTC. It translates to CASNPQGARNGYTF.

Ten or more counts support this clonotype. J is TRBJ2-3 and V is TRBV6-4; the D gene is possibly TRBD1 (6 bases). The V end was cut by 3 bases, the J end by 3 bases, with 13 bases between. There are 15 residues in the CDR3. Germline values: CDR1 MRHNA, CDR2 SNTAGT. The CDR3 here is CASSETRGGTDTQYF. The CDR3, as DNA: TGTGCCAGCAGTGAAACCAGGGGTGGGACAGATACGCAGTATTTT.

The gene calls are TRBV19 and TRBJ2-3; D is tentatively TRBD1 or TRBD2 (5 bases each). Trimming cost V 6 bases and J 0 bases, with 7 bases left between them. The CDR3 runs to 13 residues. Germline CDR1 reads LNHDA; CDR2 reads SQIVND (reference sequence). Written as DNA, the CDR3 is TGTGCCAGTAGGAGGGACAGCACAGATACGCAGTATTTT. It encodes CASRRDSTDTQYF. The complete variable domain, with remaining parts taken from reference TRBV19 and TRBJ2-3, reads DGGITQSPKYLFRKEGQNVTLSCEQNLNHDAMYWYRQDPGQGLRLIYYSQIVNDFQKGDIAEGYSVSREKKESFPLTVTSAQKNPTAFYLCASRRDSTDTQYFGPGTRLTVL.

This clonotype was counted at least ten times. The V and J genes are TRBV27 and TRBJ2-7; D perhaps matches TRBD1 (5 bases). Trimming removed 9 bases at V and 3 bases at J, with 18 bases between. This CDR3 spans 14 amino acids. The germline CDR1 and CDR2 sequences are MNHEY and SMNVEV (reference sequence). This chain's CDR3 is CASSRLGRFYEQYF. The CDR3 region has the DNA TGTGCCAGTAGCCGCTTGGGGCGCTTCTACGAGCAGTACTTC.

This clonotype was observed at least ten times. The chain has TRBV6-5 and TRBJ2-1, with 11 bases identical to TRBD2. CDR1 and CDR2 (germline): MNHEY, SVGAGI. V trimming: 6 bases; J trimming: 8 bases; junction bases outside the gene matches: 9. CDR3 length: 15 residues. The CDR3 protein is CASSYLAGGIYEQFF. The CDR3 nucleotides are TGTGCCAGCAGCTACCTAGCGGGGGGAATCTATGAGCAGTTCTTC.